The clone carrying this TCR beta chain was picked up many times. There were TCR beta CDR3 regions amplified from RNA transcripts. The HTBI set primed first-round TCR CDR3 RT-PCR. TCRdb ran MiXCR on the multiplex PCR reads and lists one entry per CDR3 protein. The sample has 90,000 to 120,000 distinct CDR3 sequences; approximately 15% are singletons. The sample comes from a study of T cells in Graves' hyperthyroidism and ophthalmopathy. The V segment lost 4 bases and the J segment 1 base; nucleotides outside the gene matches: 7. The CDR3 spans 17 residues. Germline CDR1 is LGHNA and CDR2 is YNFKEQ. Material for sequencing was blood. The source of this sequence is a woman aged 45-59 years with Graves' hyperthyroidism. J is TRBJ2-3 and V is TRBV4-2, with 11 bases that match TRBD2. The CDR3 DNA follows: TGTGCCAGCAGCCTAGAGATGGGACTAGCGGGCACAGATACGCAGTATTTT. Translation gives CASSLEMGLAGTDTQYF.